One sample yielded the 11 T cell receptor beta chains listed below, sequenced in a study of cytomegalovirus exposure and HLA in healthy donors. PCR involved 60 Vbeta and 13 Jbeta primers. TCRdb keeps only in-frame clones here, not all; method: immunoSEQ multiplex PCR. This sample has about 230,000 clones, with more than 70% found just once. The sequenced sample consisted of PBMCs. These receptors originate from a boy between 10 and 17 years old in good health and CMV-seronegative.

CDR3 loop: CASSNGQGGDTQYF. The DNA of the CDR3 is TGCGCCAGCAGCAACGGACAGGGAGGGGATACGCAGTATTTT. The chain carries TRBV5-1 and TRBJ2-3, with a possible D match to TRBD1 (8 bases). Germline lookup yields CDR1 SGHRS and CDR2 YFSETQ. This CDR3 has 14 amino acids. With 4 bases removed from V and 6 bases from J, the gap between germline ends came to 15 bases.

Only one count was recorded for this clone. This chain uses TRBV27 with TRBJ1-2; 7 positions match TRBD1. Germline CDR1 MNHEY, CDR2 SMNVEV (reference sequence). This CDR3 region has 14 residues. Trimming at V came to 8 bases and at J to 2 bases, leaving 8 bases not matched to a gene. The CDR3 nucleotides read TGTGCCAGCCGTGTGACAGGGACCAACTATGGCTACACCTTC. Translating it yields CASRVTGTNYGYTF.

The rearrangement joins TRBV7-2 to TRBJ2-2; 7 nucleotides align to TRBD2. The CDR3 is 16 residues long. The V segment lost 3 bases and the J segment 1 base; nucleotides outside the gene matches: 5. Germline CDR1 and CDR2: SGHTA and FQGNSA. The CDR3 DNA reads as TGTGCCAGCAGCTTCAGGTGGGAGGGGAACACCGGGGAGCTGTTTTTT. This sequence encodes CASSFRWEGNTGELFF.

The table lists this clone with a count of one. The chain carries TRBV2 and TRBJ1-5; 8 nucleotides match TRBD1. The germline V gene has CDR1 SNHLY and CDR2 FYNNEI. Trimming took 6 bases from V and 6 from J; bases not matched to a gene: 10. The CDR3 loop spans 15 amino acids. The CDR3 loop reads CASRTAGGVGQPQHF. Written as DNA, the CDR3 is TGTGCCAGCAGGACAGCAGGGGGCGTAGGTCAGCCCCAGCATTTT.

As DNA, the CDR3 is TGCGCCAGCAGCTTGGGGACAGGACAGAACACTGAAGCTTTCTTT. Its translation is CASSLGTGQNTEAFF. V gene TRBV5-1 combines with J gene TRBJ1-1; 7 positions match TRBD1. The germline gives CDR1 SGHRS, CDR2 YFSETQ. The length of the CDR3 is 15 residues. The V segment lost 0 bases and the J segment 1 base; nucleotides outside the gene matches: 3. The full variable domain, completed using reference TRBV5-1 and TRBJ1-1, is KAGVTQTPRYLIKTRGQQVTLSCSPISGHRSVSWYQQTPGQGLQFLFEYFSETQRNKGNFPGRFSGRQFSNSRSEMNVSTLELGDSALYLCASSLGTGQNTEAFFGQGTRLTVV.

This chain connects TRBV19 to TRBJ2-3, with TRBD1 matching over 7 bases. The junction had 17 bases not matched to a gene; V was cut back by 11 bases and J by 6 bases. Germline assignment: CDR1 LNHDA and CDR2 SQIVND (reference sequence). CDR3 length: 15 amino acids. The CDR3 loop is CAARATGANWDTQYF. The CDR3 bases are TGTGCCGCCCGAGCCACAGGGGCCAACTGGGATACGCAGTATTTT.

The V call is TRBV11-3, the J call TRBJ2-3; no clear D. V was pared by 5 bases and J by 4 bases, with 10 bases between. The CDR3 contains 13 residues. From germline, CDR1 is SGHNT and CDR2 YENEEA. Written as DNA, the CDR3 is TGTGCCAGCAGCCTCTCCCCCGCAGATACGCAGTATTTT. This sequence encodes CASSLSPADTQYF. Full variable domain (outside the CDR3, taken from reference TRBV11-3 and TRBJ2-3): EAGVVQSPRYKIIEKKQPVAFWCNPISGHNTLYWYLQNLGQGPELLIRYENEEAVDDSQLPKDRFSAERLKGVDSTLKIQPAELGDSAVYLCASSLSPADTQYFGPGTRLTVL.

The chain employs TRBV7-6 and TRBJ2-7, with D maybe TRBD2 (6 bases). V lost 0 bases, J lost 2 bases, and 8 bases lay in between. CDR1 SGHVS and CDR2 FNYEAQ come from the germline V gene. The CDR3 runs 14 residues. This CDR3 is CASSLAGEAYEQYF. In DNA form, the CDR3 reads TGTGCCAGCAGCTTAGCAGGGGAGGCCTACGAGCAGTACTTC.

The V gene is TRBV5-4, the J gene TRBJ1-1, with 10 bases lining up with TRBD1. The CDR3 length is 14 residues. V lost 2 bases and J lost 3; bases outside the gene matches: 1. The germline V gene has CDR1 SGHNT and CDR2 YYREEE (reference sequence). CDR3 sequence (DNA): TGTGCCAGCAGCTTTGACAGGGGGCACACTGAAGCTTTCTTT. This translates into CASSFDRGHTEAFF.

V and J are TRBV6-5 and TRBJ1-3, with TRBD1 as a possible D gene (5 bases). CDR1 and CDR2 from the germline V gene are MNHEY and SVGAGI. The V gene lost 6 bases and the J gene lost 4 bases, with 7 bases spanning the gap. The CDR3 has 12 residues. The chain's CDR3 is CASSRQGNTIYF. The CDR3 DNA follows: TGTGCCAGCAGCCGACAGGGAAACACCATATATTTT.

This clone turned up a few times. The J gene is TRBJ2-7, the V gene TRBV27; D call uncertain. V shed 3 bases and J shed 6 bases, with 9 bases lying between them. Germline assignment: CDR1 MNHEY and CDR2 SMNVEV (reference sequence). The CDR3 contains 12 residues. The CDR3 is CASSFLSGEQYF. CDR3 bases: TGTGCCAGCAGTTTTCTTTCGGGCGAGCAGTACTTC.